Sequencing of this T cell receptor (beta chain) was carried out in a study of blood T cell repertoires in COVID-19. Across the whole study: Acute and convalescent COVID-19 samples came from the United States, Italy and Spain. Nucleic acid was either cDNA or gDNA, and it came from T cells, B-cell-depleted T cells, or PBMCs.

Per the germline V gene, CDR1 is MDHEN and CDR2 is SYDVKM. This CDR3 has 15 residues. With 5 bases clipped from V and 1 base from J, the junction kept 7 bases outside the gene matches. Study processing details: The assay estimated nucleated cells by amplifying reference gene primers. Sequencing was performed with immunoSEQ multiplex PCR; in TCRdb, only in-frame clones are kept and a portion is missing. D and trimming were read from the DNA, whereas the V and J calls and clone size are those reported in that table. The sample has over 200,000 clones, roughly 76% seen once; the top ten hold approximately 5.4%.

The source material was peripheral blood. This clonotype originated in a human donor in a cohort sampled during active COVID-19. The rearrangement joins TRBV28 to TRBJ1-2, with 7 positions matching TRBD1. The CDR3 DNA reads as TGTGCCAGCAGTCCTCCGGGACAGATTAACTATGGCTACACCTTC. Amino acids: CASSPPGQINYGYTF.